The source of this T cell receptor beta chain is a study of blood T cell repertoires in COVID-19. Background on the study: T cells, B-cell-depleted T cells, or PBMCs provided the cDNA or gDNA that served as material.

In germline, CDR1 is SGHVS, CDR2 FQNEAQ. V was pared by 3 bases and J by 9 bases, with 15 bases between. The CDR3 loop spans 15 amino acids. Participants came from about two dozen US areas, aged roughly 18 to 89 years. Grouping used clinical history reported by participants in a survey and questionnaire. The assay was immunoSEQ multiplex PCR, and TCRdb's table has in-frame clones only and misses some. Found here are about 240,000 clones, approximately 84% of them singletons; the top ten hold 3% to 4%. The chain joins TRBV7-8 to TRBJ1-6; a possible D gene is TRBD1 (6 bases). Sample: PBMCs or T cells enriched from blood (not recorded which). This TCR was recovered from a woman aged 40 to 50 with acute COVID-19. CDR3 nucleotides: TGTGCCAGCAGCTTCCGGACAGAGATGGGTTCACCCCTCCACTTT. Its protein product is CASSFRTEMGSPLHF.